This TCR beta chain was sequenced during a study of T cells in Graves' hyperthyroidism and ophthalmopathy (dated by TCRdb to 2018 to 2020). In terms of the full investigation: Peripheral blood samples were taken at initial diagnosis, before any treatment was given. Whether ophthalmopathy could be predicted prospectively was tested in an independent validation cohort made up of under 20 hyperthyroidism patients plus 17 patients who later progressed to ophthalmopathy. The 75 to 100 discovery patients were randomly split 7:3 into training and test sets. After sampling, hyperthyroidism patients received methimazole starting at 30 mg daily, and ophthalmopathy patients received high-dose intravenous methylprednisolone. The paper reports TCR Vbeta CDR3 sequencing of 135 peripheral blood samples: around 45 ophthalmopathy, approximately 74 hyperthyroidism and some 17 progressor patients. To identify distinguishing TCR V-J signatures, a discovery cohort of about 100 patients was used, comprising 40 to 45 with Graves' ophthalmopathy and some 60 with stable Graves' hyperthyroidism. The study also compared thyroid tissue and blood T-cell repertoires from more than 5 Graves' hyperthyroidism patients.

Ophthalmopathy patients had moderately to severely active disease, with a Clinical Activity Score of 3 or more, a NOSPECS grade of 4 or more, and a disease duration of less than 3 months. Exclusion was applied to patients with uncontrolled infections, other autoimmune diseases, pregnancy or lactation. Clinical symptoms, serum thyroxine and TRAb, thyroid ultrasound, and orbital computed tomography formed the basis for the diagnoses. Ficoll-Paque density gradient centrifugation was used to isolate PBMCs from around 10 ml of fresh peripheral blood. Trizol reagent was used to extract total RNA, and RNA quality was then checked on an Agilent 2100 Bioanalyzer. Spanning cysteine to phenylalanine, the CDR3 consists of 12 amino acids. Solely the CDR3 DNA is kept, with 36 bases framed from the first base. V was cut back by 9 bases and J by 4 bases, leaving a gap of 12 bases between them. As encoded in the germline V gene, CDR1 is MNHNS while CDR2 is SASEGT.

Overall study results and their limits: In cross-validation, a model built on a 13 V-J signature told ophthalmopathy apart from stable hyperthyroidism with less than 90% sensitivity and around 81% specificity, and in testing the same model reached 80%/75%. No statistical method was used to set the sample size in advance, and investigators knew the group allocation. In validation, the model predicted progression to ophthalmopathy a median of 6.5 months before onset, with roughly 70% sensitivity and just under 75% specificity. Most expanded thyroid clonotypes (frequency above 0.001) were also detected in blood, suggesting blood repertoires may reflect thyroid immune responses.

This clonotype was observed at least ten times. Its antigen has not been determined. No qualities accompany the bases; no much larger clone lies one base away. The TCR beta CDR3 regions were amplified from RNA transcripts. For the first round of RT-PCR on the TCR CDR3, the HTBI primer set was used together with the Qiagen OneStep RT-PCR kit. Libraries were constructed in a second round of multiplex PCR, after which size selection and purification were performed. Libraries were sequenced paired-end with 100 bp reads on an Illumina HiSeq2000. On the authors' methods: SOAPnuke was used to process the raw data, throwing out any read that contained adapters or uncalled bases, had a mean Phred below 15, or lacked an exact constant-primer or identifier match. High-quality paired reads were merged using COPE v1.2.5, and each unique nucleotide sequence was defined as a clonotype. MiTCR v1.1 was used to align the clonotypes against IMGT TRBV, TRBD and TRBJ reference segments. The analysis included only V-J combinations with a frequency above 0.0001, which together covered about 99% of the repertoires. The TCS score was defined as F50 (clonal expansion) divided by E x V (chaos), with BLOSUM62-based TCRdist calculated between CDR3 peptides within each V-J. Welch's t-statistics and random forest reduced roughly 500 V-J features to 10 to 15, which were used in a naive Bayes classifier (R e1071). TCRdb reprocessing: public reads trimmed at Q25 with fastp, clones called with MiXCR, in-frame beta chains kept. CDR3 protein duplicates are merged, each entry listing the most common genes and DNA. In this record, the V and J calls reflect TCRdb's handling and not the investigators' own analysis. This sample holds over 400,000 distinct CDR3 sequences; approximately 14% were observed only once. The ten largest make up about 12% of the sample.

Recombination connected TRBV6-1 to TRBJ2-5; possibly the D gene is TRBD2, per 5 matching bases. The sequencing input was blood. The receptor's source is a man aged 18 to 30 with Graves' ophthalmopathy. The sequenced DNA is TGTGCCAGTAAAACGGGGAGAGAGACCCAGTACTTC. Its translation is CASKTGRETQYF.